The 23 T cell receptor beta chains given below trace back to one sample, sequenced in a study of blood T cell repertoires in COVID-19. The data were produced by immunoSEQ multiplex PCR, yet TCRdb's version contains in-frame clones alone and is incomplete. There are 200,000 or so clones in the sample; 79% occur only once, and 15% to 20% lies in the top ten. Sample: peripheral blood. These receptors came from a man in his sixties with active or convalescent COVID-19.

The chain links TRBV6-6 to TRBJ2-7; 8 bases map to TRBD1. The V segment lost 4 bases and the J segment 0 bases; nucleotides outside the gene matches: 2. Germline assignment: CDR1 MNHNY and CDR2 SVGAGI (reference sequence). This CDR3 contains 14 residues. The CDR3 DNA reads TGTGCCAGCAGTTTGGACAGGGCCTCCTACGAGCAGTACTTC. Amino acids: CASSLDRASYEQYF.

The chain is built from TRBV3-1 (or the pseudogene TRBV3-2) and TRBJ2-3; D is uncertain. Trimming removed 1 base from V and 1 base from J, with 9 bases in between. The CDR3 has 15 amino acids. Germline-derived CDR1 and CDR2 are LGHDT and YNNKEL (reference sequence). The CDR3 DNA reads as TGTGCCAGCAGCCAAGGTCCGACTGGCACAGATACGCAGTATTTT. Its translation is CASSQGPTGTDTQYF.

The chain has TRBV15 and TRBJ2-5, with 10 nucleotides matching TRBD1. This CDR3 is built from 16 residues. Germline V gene data show CDR1 as LNHNV and CDR2 as YYDKDF (reference sequence). V trimming: 0 bases; J trimming: 5 bases; junction bases outside the gene matches: 6. CDR3 in DNA: TGTGCCACCAGCAGAGAAGGACAGGGGGTCGTGGAGACCCAGTACTTC. Its protein product is CATSREGQGVVETQYF.

V usage is TRBV2 and J usage is TRBJ1-6; the match to TRBD1 covers 10 bases. CDR3 length equals 13 residues. Germline V gene sequence: CDR1 SNHLY, CDR2 FYNNEI. The V segment lost 6 bases and the J segment 9 bases; nucleotides outside the gene matches: 2. In nucleotides, the CDR3 is TGTGCCAGCAGGGGGACAGGGGTTTCACCCCTCCACTTT. Encoded protein: CASRGTGVSPLHF.

This clone showed up just a few times. The chain combines TRBV4-1 with TRBJ1-1, with 7 bases matching TRBD1. The CDR3 is 17 amino acids. V shed 4 bases, J shed 1 base, and the junction held 12 bases outside the gene matches. Per germline, CDR1 MGHRA and CDR2 YSYEKL. The DNA for the CDR3 is TGCGCCAGCAGCCCACTGCACCTCGGACAGGCGAACACTGAAGCTTTCTTT. Its protein is CASSPLHLGQANTEAFF.

The chain links TRBV11-1 to TRBJ1-3, with D possibly matching TRBD1 (5 bases). V lost 11 bases to trimming and J lost 5 bases, with 19 bases between them. Germline assignment: CDR1 SGHAT and CDR2 FQDESV (reference sequence). The CDR3 sequence is 14 residues long. CDR3 DNA: TGTGCCGGCTCCGCGCGGGACCTACGAAACACCATATATTTT. Its protein is CAGSARDLRNTIYF. The variable domain in full, completed from reference TRBV11-1 and TRBJ1-3, reads EAEVAQSPRYKITEKSQAVAFWCDPISGHATLYWYRQILGQGPELLVQFQDESVVDDSQLPKDRFSAERLKGVDSTLKIQPAELGDSAMYLCAGSARDLRNTIYFGEGSWLTVV.

The V gene is TRBV9, the J gene TRBJ2-1; 8 bases line up with TRBD1. The trim removed 3 bases at V and 9 bases at J, leaving 11 bases unmatched. CDR3 length: 15 residues. Germline-derived CDR1 and CDR2 are SGDLS and YYNGEE. The CDR3 nucleotides read TGTGCCAGCAGCGAGCTCCAGGGGGCTAACGTTGAGCAGTTCTTC. It specifies CASSELQGANVEQFF.

V is TRBV4-3 and J is TRBJ2-2; 9 positions agree with TRBD1. V lost 0 bases to trimming and J lost 5 bases; unmatched junction nucleotides: 7. This CDR3 is built from 17 residues. CDR1 is LGHNA and CDR2 is YSLEER in the germline V gene. The CDR3: CASSQDWGQGGTGELFF. Written as DNA, the CDR3 is TGCGCCAGCAGCCAAGATTGGGGACAGGGTGGGACCGGGGAGCTGTTTTTT.

This chain uses TRBV6-5 with TRBJ2-7; D is possibly TRBD1 (6 bases). Trimming took 0 bases from V and 6 from J, leaving 15 bases between them. CDR1 is MNHEY, CDR2 SVGAGI, per germline. This CDR3 has 15 amino acids. This CDR3 reads CASSYSRDIISEQYF. In DNA, the CDR3 is TGTGCCAGCAGTTACTCGAGGGACATTATCAGCGAGCAGTACTTC.

The chain uses TRBV10-3 and TRBJ1-5, with D possibly matching TRBD1 (6 bases). V was trimmed by 10 bases and J by 0 bases, leaving 16 bases between them. CDR3 length: 15 amino acids. CDR1 is ENHRY and CDR2 is SYGVKD in the germline V gene. The CDR3 sequence is CATTWGRGSNQPQHF. The CDR3 DNA is TGTGCCACTACTTGGGGGCGCGGTAGCAATCAGCCCCAGCATTTT.

The chain combines TRBV7-2 with TRBJ2-3; 7 nucleotides align to TRBD2. The V gene end was trimmed by 2 bases and the J gene end by 5 bases; junction bases not matched to a gene: 1. This CDR3 region has 13 residues. In germline, CDR1 is SGHTA, CDR2 FQGNSA. CDR3 in DNA: TGTGCCAGCAGCTTAAAGCGGGGAGATACGCAGTATTTT. Its translation: CASSLKRGDTQYF.

The chain joins TRBV3-1 (or the pseudogene TRBV3-2) to TRBJ2-3; TRBD2 matches at 9 bases. Germline V gene lookup returns CDR1 LGHDT and CDR2 YNNKEL (reference sequence). Losses at the gene ends were 2 bases for V and 2 bases for J; bases not matched to a gene: 2. The CDR3 totals 15 residues. CDR3 in amino acids: CASSQRTSDTDTQYF. The DNA for the CDR3 is TGTGCCAGCAGCCAACGGACTAGCGACACAGATACGCAGTATTTT.

The V and J genes are TRBV7-2 and TRBJ1-1; TRBD1 aligns across 8 bases. The CDR3 runs 15 residues. Germline CDR1 SGHTA, CDR2 FQGNSA. After removal of 5 bases from V and 2 bases from J, the junction contained 7 bases not matched to a gene. CDR3: CASSPRQGSNTEAFF. CDR3 nucleotides: TGTGCCAGCAGCCCGAGACAGGGGTCTAACACTGAAGCTTTCTTT.

The chain joins TRBV15 to TRBJ2-1; 7 bases agree with TRBD2. Trimming removed 3 bases from V and 8 bases from J; junction bases left unmatched: 13. Germline assignment: CDR1 LNHNV and CDR2 YYDKDF (reference sequence). This CDR3 comprises 16 residues. The CDR3 nucleotides are TGTGCCACCAGCAGTGACCCGGGACGGGGGGTGGATGAGCAGTTCTTC. Amino acid sequence: CATSSDPGRGVDEQFF.

This clone has only one observation. The chain joins TRBV30 to TRBJ1-1, with no clear D. The CDR3 length is 11 residues. V lost 4 bases to trimming and J lost 6 bases, with 9 bases between them. Germline CDR1 GTSNPN, CDR2 SVGIG (reference sequence). The CDR3 sequence: CAWTPLSEAFF. CDR3 nucleotide sequence: TGTGCCTGGACCCCTTTGTCTGAAGCTTTCTTT. The full variable domain, rest sourced from reference TRBV30 and TRBJ1-1, is SQTIHQWPATLVQPVGSPLSLECTVEGTSNPNLYWYRQAAGRGLQLLFYSVGIGQISSEVPQNLSASRPQDRQFILSSKKLLLSDSGFYLCAWTPLSEAFFGQGTRLTVV.

This clone was counted only a few times. The CDR3 spells CASSPRDSNYGYTF. In nucleotides, the CDR3 is TGCGCCAGCAGCCCGCGGGACAGCAACTATGGCTACACCTTC. V and J are TRBV5-1 and TRBJ1-2; 7 nucleotides match TRBD1. This CDR3 region has 14 residues. The germline V gene encodes CDR1 SGHRS and CDR2 YFSETQ. The J segment lost 2 bases and the V segment lost 4 bases, leaving 5 bases of the junction unmatched.

CDR3 in amino acids: CASSYSGIDEQYF. In nucleotides, the CDR3 is TGTGCCAGCAGTTATTCAGGGATCGACGAGCAGTACTTC. The chain uses TRBV6-2 or TRBV6-3 and TRBJ2-7, with TRBD1 as a possible D gene (5 bases). V was clipped by 3 bases and J by 5 bases, with 11 bases between them. In germline, CDR1 is MNHEY, CDR2 SVGEGT. The CDR3 has 13 amino acids.

V and J are TRBV7-2 and TRBJ2-2, with no clear D. This CDR3 is 13 amino acids long. V was clipped by 7 bases and J by 7 bases, with 13 bases between them. From germline, CDR1 is SGHTA and CDR2 FQGNSA. In DNA, the CDR3 is TGTGCCAGCACCCCCTCCGGTTACGGGGAGCTGTTTTTT. It codes for CASTPSGYGELFF.

V usage is TRBV2 and J usage is TRBJ2-7; TRBD2 agrees at 12 bases. CDR3 size: 14 residues. V lost 10 bases, J lost 5 bases, and 9 bases stayed unmatched. Germline CDR1 is SNHLY and CDR2 is FYNNEI. The CDR3 spells CATQRLAGVNEQYF. In DNA form, the CDR3 reads TGTGCCACCCAAAGACTAGCGGGAGTGAACGAGCAGTACTTC. The entire variable domain, with the rest obtained from reference TRBV2 and TRBJ2-7, is as follows: EPEVTQTPSHQVTQMGQEVILRCVPISNHLYFYWYRQILGQKVEFLVSFYNNEISEKSEIFDDQFSVERPDGSNFTLKIRSTKLEDSAMYFCATQRLAGVNEQYFGPGTRLTVT.

This clone was seen more than once but under ten times. The chain is built from TRBV5-1 and TRBJ2-7; D remains ambiguous. V was clipped by 0 bases and J by 4 bases, with 8 bases between them. The CDR3 extends over 13 amino acids. Looked up from germline, CDR1 is SGHRS and CDR2 is YFSETQ. CDR3 sequence: CASSLAGLYEQYF. The CDR3 nucleotides read TGCGCCAGCAGCTTGGCTGGCCTTTACGAGCAGTACTTC.

The rearrangement joins TRBV11-3 to TRBJ2-7; D is unclear. The CDR3 extends over 13 amino acids. CDR1 SGHNT and CDR2 YENEEA come from the germline V gene. V lost 5 bases, J lost 5 bases, and 13 bases lay in between. This chain's CDR3 is CASSQTQVDEQYF. As DNA, the CDR3 is TGTGCCAGCAGCCAAACTCAGGTCGACGAGCAGTACTTC.

The chain is built from TRBV27 and TRBJ2-7, with D tentatively TRBD2 (7 bases). The CDR3 loop spans 12 amino acids. Germline V lookup: CDR1 MNHEY, CDR2 SMNVEV (reference sequence). V was shortened by 4 bases and J by 7 bases, with 11 bases between the two germline ends. Here the CDR3 DNA reads TGTGCCAGCAGTTCGAAGGGGGGGGAGCAGTACTTC. This sequence encodes CASSSKGGEQYF.

V usage is TRBV28 and J usage is TRBJ1-2, with D maybe TRBD1 (6 bases). The CDR3 covers 13 residues. V was pared by 6 bases and J by 4 bases, with 12 bases between. CDR1 and CDR2 (germline): MDHEN, SYDVKM. The CDR3 here is CASRGARSYGYTF. For the CDR3, the DNA is TGTGCCAGCAGGGGGGCCCGGAGCTATGGCTACACCTTC.